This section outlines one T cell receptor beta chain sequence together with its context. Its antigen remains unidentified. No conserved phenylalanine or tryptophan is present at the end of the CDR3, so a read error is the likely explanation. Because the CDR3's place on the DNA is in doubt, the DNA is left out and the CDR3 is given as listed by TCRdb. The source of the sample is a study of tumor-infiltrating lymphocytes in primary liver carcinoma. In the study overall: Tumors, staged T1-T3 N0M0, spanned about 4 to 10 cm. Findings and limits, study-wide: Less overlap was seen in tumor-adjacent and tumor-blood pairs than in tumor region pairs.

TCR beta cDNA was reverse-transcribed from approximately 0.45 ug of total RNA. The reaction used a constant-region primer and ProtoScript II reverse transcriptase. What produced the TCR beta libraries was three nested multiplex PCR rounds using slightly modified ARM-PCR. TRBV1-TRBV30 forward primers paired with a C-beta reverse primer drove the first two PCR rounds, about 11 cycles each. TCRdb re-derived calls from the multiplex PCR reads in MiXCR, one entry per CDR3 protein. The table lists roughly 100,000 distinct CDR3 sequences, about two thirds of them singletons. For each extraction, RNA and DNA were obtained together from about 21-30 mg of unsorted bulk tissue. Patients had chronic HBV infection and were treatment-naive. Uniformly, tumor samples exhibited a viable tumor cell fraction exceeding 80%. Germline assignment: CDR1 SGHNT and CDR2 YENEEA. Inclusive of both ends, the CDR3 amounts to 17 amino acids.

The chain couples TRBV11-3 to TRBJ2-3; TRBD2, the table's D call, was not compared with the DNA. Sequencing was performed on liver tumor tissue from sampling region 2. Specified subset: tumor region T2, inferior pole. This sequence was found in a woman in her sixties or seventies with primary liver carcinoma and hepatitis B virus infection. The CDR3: CASSLSFRPLRTNTHYL.